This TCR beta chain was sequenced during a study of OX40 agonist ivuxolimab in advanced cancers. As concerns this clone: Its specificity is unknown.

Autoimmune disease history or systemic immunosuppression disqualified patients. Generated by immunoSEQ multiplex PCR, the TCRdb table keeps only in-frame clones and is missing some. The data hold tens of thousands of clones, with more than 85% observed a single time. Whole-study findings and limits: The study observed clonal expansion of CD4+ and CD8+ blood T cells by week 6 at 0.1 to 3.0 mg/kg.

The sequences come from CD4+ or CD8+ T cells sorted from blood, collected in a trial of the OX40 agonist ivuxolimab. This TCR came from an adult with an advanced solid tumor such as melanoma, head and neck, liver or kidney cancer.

The CDR3 DNA reads as TGTGCCAGCAGCGTACAGGGGTTCGACGGCGAAAAACTGTTTTTT. Encoded protein: CASSVQGFDGEKLFF. The rearrangement links TRBV7-2 to TRBJ1-4, with 7 bases aligning to TRBD1. The CDR3 sequence is 15 residues long. Trimming at V came to 5 bases and at J to 8 bases, leaving 11 bases not matched to a gene. Germline CDR1 SGHTA, CDR2 FQGNSA.